One and the same sample provided the 24 T cell receptor beta chains below, sequenced in a study of cytomegalovirus exposure and HLA in healthy donors (dated by TCRdb to 2016 to 2017). The library was prepared using the immunoSEQ multiplex PCR assay. For the multiplex PCR, a mixture combining 60 forward primers for TCR Vbeta segments and 13 reverse primers for TCR Jbeta segments was used. Entries here come from immuneACCESS through TCRdb and include only in-frame sequences with V and J called. Some clones fail to appear in such tables; in the studies checked, an unresolved V gene covers under half of the shortfall, and the cause of the remainder is unknown. Present in this sample are more than 110,000 clones, 75% to 80% of which were seen just once. 4.9% of the sample is in the top ten clones. Sequenced material: PBMCs. The receptor set was obtained from a woman in her 50s in good health and CMV-seronegative.

The CDR3: CASNRGGNEKLFF. In DNA form, the CDR3 reads TGCGCCAGTAACAGGGGGGGAAATGAAAAACTGTTTTTT. The chain joins TRBV5-1 to TRBJ1-4, with 8 nucleotides matching TRBD1. Germline assignment: CDR1 SGHRS and CDR2 YFSETQ. Trimming at V came to 8 bases and at J to 5 bases, leaving 5 bases not matched to a gene. This CDR3 contains 13 residues.

The sample holds a few counts of this clone. This rearrangement joins TRBV5-1 to TRBJ1-1, with D possibly TRBD1 on 5 matching bases. V was trimmed by 0 bases and J by 1 base, leaving 10 bases between them. CDR1 is SGHRS, CDR2 YFSETQ, per germline. This CDR3 has 15 amino acids. The CDR3 DNA follows: TGCGCCAGCAGCTTGGGTGTAGGGGAGAACACTGAAGCTTTCTTT. Protein product: CASSLGVGENTEAFF.

The chain has TRBV23-1 and TRBJ1-1; no definite D call. TRBV23-1 is flagged as an ORF with uncertain function. V was pared by 0 bases and J by 10 bases, with 9 bases between. CDR3 length: 12 amino acids. The DNA for the CDR3 is TGCGCCAGCAGTCAATCACCCGGCGGAGCTTTCTTT. The encoded protein is CASSQSPGGAFF.

This clone was observed once. This chain joins TRBV11-2 and TRBJ1-4; D may be TRBD1 (5 bases). Germline V CDR1 and CDR2: SGHAT, FQNNGV. V was clipped by 8 bases and J by 0 bases, with 16 bases between them. CDR3 length: 16 residues. CDR3 DNA: TGTGCCAGCCGCGCTACAATAGGGGCAACTAATGAAAAACTGTTTTTT. The encoded protein is CASRATIGATNEKLFF.

The rearrangement links TRBV7-9 to TRBJ2-3; no reliable D call. V was shortened by 4 bases and J by 3 bases, with 17 bases between the two germline ends. The CDR3 contains 16 residues. Germline V gene lookup returns CDR1 SEHNR and CDR2 FQNEAQ (reference sequence). The CDR3 protein is CASSSPQASQTDTQYF. CDR3 in DNA: TGTGCCAGCAGCTCCCCTCAGGCGAGCCAGACAGATACGCAGTATTTT.

The chain links TRBV28 to TRBJ1-2, with unresolved D. Germline CDR1 MDHEN, CDR2 SYDVKM. The V end lost 4 bases, the J end lost 6 bases, and 6 bases lay between the germline ends. There are 11 residues in the CDR3. CDR3 coding DNA: TGTGCCAGCAGTTACGCGAATGGCTACACCTTC. Translation: CASSYANGYTF.

This clone was recorded only once. The rearrangement joins TRBV18 to TRBJ1-1; D is unresolved. From germline, CDR1 is KGHSH and CDR2 LQKENI. There are 13 residues in the CDR3. Trimming took off 6 bases at V and 3 bases at J, with 11 bases between the two ends. The CDR3 spells CASSGLEDTEAFF. CDR3 in DNA: TGTGCCAGCTCCGGTCTAGAAGACACTGAAGCTTTCTTT.

This chain uses TRBV7-9 with TRBJ1-5; D remains unclear. V was trimmed by 3 bases and J by 5 bases, leaving 8 bases between them. CDR1 and CDR2 (germline): SEHNR, FQNEAQ (reference sequence). The CDR3 length is 13 residues. CDR3 in amino acids: CASSLSGDQPQHF. The CDR3 DNA sequence: TGTGCCAGCAGCTTGTCAGGTGATCAGCCCCAGCATTTT.

The chain uses TRBV19 and TRBJ1-5; 7 bases are a match to TRBD1. The V and J ends lost 6 bases and 6 bases, in that order; junction bases with no gene match: 11. CDR1 LNHDA and CDR2 SQIVND come from the germline V gene (reference sequence). The CDR3 is 15 residues long. DNA for the CDR3: TGTGCCAGTAGCCAGGACAGGAGATCTAGTCAGCCCCAGCATTTT. Translation gives CASSQDRRSSQPQHF.

The chain carries TRBV27 and TRBJ1-1; 7 bases map to TRBD1. CDR3 length equals 13 residues. Germline V lookup: CDR1 MNHEY, CDR2 SMNVEV (reference sequence). The ends lost 5 bases at V and 11 bases at J; junction bases unmatched: 11. CDR3 amino acids: CASSLLQGNEAFF. The CDR3 DNA is TGTGCCAGCAGTCTCCTACAGGGGAACGAGGCTTTCTTT.

As DNA, the CDR3 is TGTGCCAGCTCACCGGACAGCGCCTTTCTCAGGCCTAACTATGGCTACACCTTC. This sequence encodes CASSPDSAFLRPNYGYTF. The chain is built from TRBV18 and TRBJ1-2, with D maybe TRBD1 (6 bases). The germline V gene has CDR1 KGHSH and CDR2 LQKENI. Trimming removed 3 bases from V and 0 bases from J, with 20 bases in between. The CDR3 length is 18 residues.

The chain links TRBV5-1 to TRBJ2-2; weak D call: TRBD1 (6 bases). This CDR3 is built from 13 residues. Germline CDR1 is SGHRS and CDR2 is YFSETQ. Trimming shortened V by 1 base and J by 6 bases, and 7 bases separated the two germline ends. In DNA form, the CDR3 reads TGCGCCAGCAGCTTGTCAGGGGCCGGGGAGCTGTTTTTT. Its protein product is CASSLSGAGELFF.

The chain employs TRBV10-3 and TRBJ2-5; 8 bases line up with TRBD2. Germline trimming cut 2 bases from V and 10 bases from J; bases unmatched to any gene: 9. Germline CDR1 is ENHRY and CDR2 is SYGVKD. The CDR3 spans 14 residues. CDR3 nucleotides: TGTGCCATCAGTGAGCCACCCTCCGGGGGGGTCCAGTACTTC. Encoded protein: CAISEPPSGGVQYF.

The chain's CDR3 is CASSARDRGYQETQYF. In nucleotides, the CDR3 is TGCGCCAGCAGCGCCCGGGACAGGGGGTACCAAGAGACCCAGTACTTC. J is TRBJ2-5 and V is TRBV5-1, with 11 positions matching TRBD1. The CDR3 contains 16 residues. The J segment lost 0 bases and the V segment lost 4 bases, leaving 5 bases of the junction unmatched. Germline V gene data show CDR1 as SGHRS and CDR2 as YFSETQ.

The chain is built from TRBV19 and TRBJ1-5; 8 bases fit TRBD1. The CDR3 has 16 residues. Germline lookup yields CDR1 LNHDA and CDR2 SQIVND (reference sequence). Losses at the gene ends were 5 bases for V and 1 base for J; bases not matched to a gene: 7. The CDR3 DNA reads as TGTGCCAGTAGTCGACAGGGGATATTGAGCAATCAGCCCCAGCATTTT. This sequence encodes CASSRQGILSNQPQHF.

The gene calls are TRBV5-6 and TRBJ2-2; 7 nucleotides align to TRBD2. Germline assignment: CDR1 SGHDT and CDR2 YYEEEE. V shed 4 bases and J 7 bases; nucleotides not matched to a gene: 4. The CDR3 has 13 residues. The CDR3 here is CASSKLALGELFF. CDR3 in DNA: TGTGCCAGCAGCAAACTAGCGCTCGGGGAGCTGTTTTTT.

This clone was counted a few times. CDR3 sequence reads: CASSLELAGSKNIQYF. The CDR3 coding sequence is TGCGCCAGCAGCTTGGAATTAGCGGGGTCCAAAAACATTCAGTACTTC. The chain uses TRBV5-1 and TRBJ2-4, with TRBD2 identical over 8 bases. CDR3 length equals 16 residues. Trimming cost V 0 bases and J 2 bases; bases outside gene matches: 4. The germline gives CDR1 SGHRS, CDR2 YFSETQ. The full variable domain, rest sourced from reference TRBV5-1 and TRBJ2-4, is KAGVTQTPRYLIKTRGQQVTLSCSPISGHRSVSWYQQTPGQGLQFLFEYFSETQRNKGNFPGRFSGRQFSNSRSEMNVSTLELGDSALYLCASSLELAGSKNIQYFGAGTRLSVL.

CDR3: CASSQELRQRTDTQYF. CDR3 bases: TGCGCCAGCAGCCAAGAACTAAGGCAACGCACAGATACGCAGTATTTT. V gene TRBV4-3 combines with J gene TRBJ2-3; D gene uncertain. The CDR3 runs to 16 residues. V lost 0 bases and J lost 1, with 11 bases in between. CDR1 and CDR2 (germline): LGHNA, YSLEER.

This clone was seen a single time. J is TRBJ1-1 and V is TRBV2; possible D gene TRBD1, 6 bases. Germline assignment: CDR1 SNHLY and CDR2 FYNNEI. V shed 8 bases and J shed 0 bases, with 19 bases lying between them. CDR3 length: 16 amino acids. Here the CDR3 reads CASEEDRTIMNTEAFF. DNA of the CDR3: TGTGCCAGCGAGGAGGACAGAACCATAATGAACACTGAAGCTTTCTTT.

The chain employs TRBV6-5 and TRBJ2-5; tentative D call: TRBD2 (5 bases). The CDR3 totals 15 residues. Germline CDR1 is MNHEY and CDR2 is SVGAGI. V was pared by 0 bases and J by 5 bases, with 13 bases between. Here the CDR3 reads CASSYSIEGGETQYF. In DNA form, the CDR3 reads TGTGCCAGCAGTTACTCGATAGAGGGCGGGGAGACCCAGTACTTC.

J is TRBJ1-3 and V is TRBV28; TRBD1 matches 7 bases. This CDR3 comprises 16 residues. The V and J ends lost 7 bases and 1 base, in that order; junction bases with no gene match: 10. The V gene's germline CDR1 is MDHEN and CDR2 SYDVKM. This CDR3 is CASTVTGQSSGNTIYF. The CDR3 nucleotides read TGTGCCAGCACTGTAACGGGACAGTCGTCTGGAAACACCATATATTTT.

V usage is TRBV11-3 and J usage is TRBJ2-3; D may be TRBD1 (5 bases). The CDR3 extends over 14 amino acids. Looked up from germline, CDR1 is SGHNT and CDR2 is YENEEA. V was clipped by 1 base and J by 4 bases, with 9 bases between them. CDR3 bases: TGTGCCAGCAGCTTAGTTTCCAGGGCAGATACGCAGTATTTT. Translated: CASSLVSRADTQYF.

This rearrangement joins TRBV25-1 to TRBJ1-1; 7 nucleotides agree with TRBD1. Looked up from germline, CDR1 is MGHDK and CDR2 is SYGVNS. The CDR3 is 12 residues long. The V and J ends lost 6 bases and 4 bases, in that order; junction bases with no gene match: 2. The CDR3 DNA sequence: TGTGCCAGCAGACAGGGGACCACTGAAGCTTTCTTT. This codes for CASRQGTTEAFF.

The DNA for the CDR3 is TGCAGCGTTGAAGGGCGGGTAGCGGGGTTCTACAATGAGCAGTTCTTC. It specifies CSVEGRVAGFYNEQFF. The V and J genes are TRBV29-1 and TRBJ2-1; 8 bases are shared with TRBD2. In germline, CDR1 is SQVTM, CDR2 ANQGSEA. The J segment lost 3 bases and the V segment lost 1 base, leaving 8 bases of the junction unmatched. This CDR3 is 16 amino acids long.